The entry below describes one T cell receptor (beta chain). Antigen unknown. Donors were ostensibly healthy at sampling, although undocumented immune exposures were probable. This specimen belongs to a study of cytomegalovirus exposure and HLA in healthy donors. Overall study results and limits: Productive rates of about 87% or about 30% were seen for most TCR beta V segments in an earlier analysis. Associated with cytomegalovirus, according to the listing, were 150 to 200 TCR beta chains. A later look showed TCR association rates differing by HLA locus, highest for DRB1 and lowest for HLA-C.

This PCR relied on a set of 60 Vbeta primers and 13 Jbeta primers. Sequencing used immunoSEQ multiplex PCR; TCRdb keeps in-frame clones, though not all of them. The sample records about 140,000 clones, nearly 80% being singletons. The TCR sequence derives from a man aged 25 to 40 in good health and CMV-seronegative. Sequencing was performed on PBMCs.

CDR3 sequence (DNA): TGTGCCAGCGACAGGACAGGGCGCACCGGGGAGCTGTTTTTT. This encodes CASDRTGRTGELFF. The chain carries TRBV19 and TRBJ2-2, with 8 bases identical to TRBD1. Germline assignment: CDR1 LNHDA and CDR2 SQIVND (reference sequence). This CDR3 is 14 amino acids long. J was trimmed by 4 bases and V by 9 bases; bases with no gene match: 7.